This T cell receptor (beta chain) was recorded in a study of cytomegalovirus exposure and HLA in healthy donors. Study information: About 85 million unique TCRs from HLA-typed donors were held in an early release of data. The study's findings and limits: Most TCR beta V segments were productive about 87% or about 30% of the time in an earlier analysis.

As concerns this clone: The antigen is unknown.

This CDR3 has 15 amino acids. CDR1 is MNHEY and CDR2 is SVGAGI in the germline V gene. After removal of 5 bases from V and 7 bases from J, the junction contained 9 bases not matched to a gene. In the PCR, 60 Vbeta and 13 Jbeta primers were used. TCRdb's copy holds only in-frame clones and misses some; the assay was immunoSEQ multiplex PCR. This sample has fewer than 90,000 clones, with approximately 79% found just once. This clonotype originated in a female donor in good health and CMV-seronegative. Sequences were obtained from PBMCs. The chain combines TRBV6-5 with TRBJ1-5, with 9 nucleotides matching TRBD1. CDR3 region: CASSPLQGARQPQHF. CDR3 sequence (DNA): TGTGCCAGCAGTCCACTACAGGGGGCCAGGCAGCCCCAGCATTTT.